These 18 T cell receptor beta chains share one sample of origin, sequenced in a study of identical twins. TCRdb processed the 5' RACE reads anew with MiXCR; each CDR3 protein has one entry. Of some 100,000 distinct CDR3 sequences listed, less than 6.5% are singletons. Sequencing was performed on memory T cells sorted from blood. The source is a woman in her 50s in good health.

This clonotype was seen at least ten times. The genes are TRBV7-8 and TRBJ1-4; D perhaps matches TRBD1 (5 bases). The germline V gene encodes CDR1 SGHVS and CDR2 FQNEAQ. The CDR3 is 13 residues long. Between the trimmed V and J ends, which lost 0 bases and 14 bases, there was a span of 13 bases. In DNA, the CDR3 is TGTGCCAGCAGCTTAGCGGATGGGGGAAACCTGTTTTTT. It specifies CASSLADGGNLFF.

This clonotype was seen at least ten times. The chain carries TRBV3-1 and TRBJ1-4, with a weak D call TRBD1 (6 bases). CDR1 and CDR2 from the germline V gene are LGHDT and YNNKEL (reference sequence). V lost 4 bases to trimming and J lost 4 bases, with 16 bases between them. The CDR3 loop spans 16 amino acids. The chain's CDR3 is CASSPTTGPFNEKLFF. The DNA for the CDR3 is TGTGCCAGCAGCCCGACGACAGGACCGTTTAATGAAAAACTGTTTTTT.

This clonotype was counted ten times or more. The chain combines TRBV29-1 with TRBJ2-7, with TRBD2 matching over 8 bases. Per the germline V gene, CDR1 is SQVTM and CDR2 is ANQGSEA. V shed 2 bases, J shed 7 bases, and the junction held 10 bases outside the gene matches. This CDR3 has 14 amino acids. CDR3 in amino acids: CSVEIPGLEGEQYF. Written as DNA, the CDR3 is TGCAGCGTTGAAATTCCGGGACTAGAGGGGGAGCAGTACTTC.

This clonotype was recorded a few times. The chain is built from TRBV29-1 and TRBJ1-2; D gene uncertain. V was cut by 6 bases and J by 8 bases, with 16 bases left in between. From germline, CDR1 is SQVTM and CDR2 ANQGSEA. This CDR3 contains 12 residues. The CDR3: CSVGVGLGGYTF. CDR3 nucleotides: TGCAGCGTGGGCGTTGGACTTGGGGGCTACACCTTC.

This clonotype was found many times. The rearrangement joins TRBV3-1 to TRBJ1-2, with 7 bases that match TRBD1. V lost 4 bases to trimming and J lost 8 bases; unmatched junction nucleotides: 13. CDR1 LGHDT and CDR2 YNNKEL come from the germline V gene (reference sequence). This CDR3 comprises 15 residues. The CDR3 sequence: CASSPRQGGGFGYTF. The CDR3 DNA is TGTGCCAGCAGCCCACGACAGGGCGGGGGATTCGGCTACACCTTC. Complete variable domain (other parts from reference TRBV3-1 and TRBJ1-2): DTAVSQTPKYLVTQMGNDKSIKCEQNLGHDTMYWYKQDSKKFLKIMFSYNNKELIINETVPNRFSPKSPDKAHLNLHINSLELGDSAVYFCASSPRQGGGFGYTFGSGTRLTVV.

This clonotype was found many times. CDR3 residues: CAWGTSEFCEQYV. CDR3 coding DNA: TGTGCCTGGGGGACTAGCGAGTTTTGTGAGCAGTACGTC. The rearrangement uses TRBV6-4 and TRBJ2-7, with 10 bases identical to TRBD2. The germline gives CDR1 MRHNA, CDR2 SNTAGT. V lost 11 bases to trimming and J lost 7 bases; unmatched junction nucleotides: 11. CDR3 size: 13 residues.

This clonotype has at least ten counts. The chain joins TRBV3-1 to TRBJ2-7, with D hard to call. This CDR3 spans 14 amino acids. V gave up 2 bases and J gave up 1 base, with 9 bases separating them. Germline lookup yields CDR1 LGHDT and CDR2 YNNKEL (reference sequence). The CDR3 nucleotides read TGTGCCAGCAGCCAACCGACCCGGTCCTACGAGCAGTACTTC. It codes for CASSQPTRSYEQYF.

This clonotype was seen repeatedly, ten times or more. The chain links TRBV19 to TRBJ2-5; the D call may be TRBD1 or TRBD2 (6 bases each). The CDR3 extends over 13 amino acids. Trimming took 3 bases from V and 5 from J, leaving 10 bases between them. Per germline, CDR1 LNHDA and CDR2 SQIVND (reference sequence). In nucleotides, the CDR3 is TGTGCCAGTAGTATGGGGGCGGGGGAGACCCAGTACTTC. Its translation: CASSMGAGETQYF.

As to this clonotype: A much larger clone lies a single base off, so this may be a read error. The V gene is TRBV20-1, the J gene TRBJ2-1, with D hard to call. V lost 1 base, J lost 12 bases, and 13 bases lay in between. The CDR3 covers 12 residues. Germline assignment: CDR1 DFQATT and CDR2 SNEGSKA (reference sequence). This chain's CDR3 is CSARGRWDGQFF. The CDR3 DNA reads TGCAGTGCTAGAGGAAGGTGGGATGGGCAGTTCTTC.

The chain combines TRBV2 with TRBJ2-1; TRBD2 aligns across 10 bases. The germline V gene encodes CDR1 SNHLY and CDR2 FYNNEI. The CDR3 length is 16 residues. V lost 5 bases and J lost 5; bases outside the gene matches: 9. The CDR3 nucleotides are TGTGCCAGCAGTTTGCAACCGGGACTAGCGCACAATGAGCAGTTCTTC. It codes for CASSLQPGLAHNEQFF.

This clonotype has ten or more counts. The gene calls are TRBV4-1 and TRBJ2-3, with D perhaps TRBD2 (6 bases). Germline-derived CDR1 and CDR2 are MGHRA and YSYEKL. This CDR3 is 14 amino acids long. With 0 bases removed from V and 5 bases from J, the gap between germline ends came to 9 bases. DNA of the CDR3: TGCGCCAGCAGCCAAGAACTAGCCCTAGATACGCAGTATTTT. Translation: CASSQELALDTQYF.

This clonotype was seen repeatedly, ten times or more. The chain recombines TRBV13 with TRBJ2-5; D ambiguous. Trimming stripped 4 bases from V and 4 bases from J, with 13 bases between. CDR1 PRHDT and CDR2 FYEKMQ come from the germline V gene (reference sequence). The CDR3 runs 14 residues. The CDR3 region has the DNA TGTGCCAGCAGCTCGGCTACCCTGGCAGAGACCCAGTACTTC. It codes for CASSSATLAETQYF. Full variable domain (outside the CDR3, taken from reference TRBV13 and TRBJ2-5): AAGVIQSPRHLIKEKRETATLKCYPIPRHDTVYWYQQGPGQDPQFLISFYEKMQSDKGSIPDRFSAQQFSDYHSELNMSSLELGDSALYFCASSSATLAETQYFGPGTRLLVL.

This clonotype was counted ten times or more. This sequence joins TRBV2 and TRBJ1-1; D ambiguous. The CDR3 spans 12 residues. Trimming stripped 2 bases from V and 7 bases from J, with 8 bases between. Germline-derived CDR1 and CDR2 are SNHLY and FYNNEI. CDR3 region: CASSERGDEAFF. The CDR3 DNA follows: TGTGCCAGCAGTGAACGGGGAGATGAAGCTTTCTTT.

The sample holds many counts of this clonotype. This sequence joins TRBV10-2 and TRBJ2-2; possibly TRBD1 for D (6 bases). V was cut by 10 bases and J by 1 base, with 13 bases left in between. This CDR3 has 14 amino acids. From germline, CDR1 is WSHSY and CDR2 SAAADI. For the CDR3, the DNA is TGCGCCACCCCCGGGACAAAGAACACCGGGGAGCTGTTTTTT. Translation: CATPGTKNTGELFF.

Concerning this clonotype: A read error may be the cause here, since a much bigger clone is one base away. The V gene is TRBV29-1, the J gene TRBJ2-1; 13 bases match TRBD2. This CDR3 is built from 16 residues. Germline lookup yields CDR1 SQVTM and CDR2 ANQGSEA. CDR3 DNA sequence: TGCAGCGTTGTACTAGCGGGAGGGGGCTCCTACAATGAGCTGTTCTTC. It yields the protein CSVVLAGGGSYNELFF.

The V and J genes are TRBV30 and TRBJ2-5; 7 positions agree with TRBD2. CDR1 is GTSNPN, CDR2 SVGIG, per germline (reference sequence). V gave up 2 bases and J gave up 2 bases; unmatched junction bases: 5. CDR3 length: 14 residues. CDR3 in amino acids: CAWSTGTTQETQYF. In DNA form, the CDR3 reads TGTGCCTGGAGTACCGGGACTACTCAAGAGACCCAGTACTTC.

This clonotype came up a few times. The genes are TRBV24-1 and TRBJ1-5; no clear D gene. Germline CDR1 and CDR2: KGHDR and SFDVKD. The ends were cut back, 5 bases at V and 1 base at J, with 14 bases in the middle. CDR3 length: 16 residues. CDR3 in DNA: TGTGCCACCAGTGGTGAGAGGCAGACGAGCAATCAGCCCCAGCATTTT. This translates into CATSGERQTSNQPQHF.

This clonotype was detected only a few times. The CDR3 spells CASSPGGREETQYF. The DNA of the CDR3 is TGTGCCAGCAGCCCGGGGGGCAGGGAAGAGACCCAGTACTTC. The chain carries TRBV5-4 and TRBJ2-5; D may be TRBD2 (7 bases). Trimming pared 4 bases from V and 3 bases from J, leaving 13 bases between. CDR1 SGHNT and CDR2 YYREEE come from the germline V gene (reference sequence). CDR3 length equals 14 residues.